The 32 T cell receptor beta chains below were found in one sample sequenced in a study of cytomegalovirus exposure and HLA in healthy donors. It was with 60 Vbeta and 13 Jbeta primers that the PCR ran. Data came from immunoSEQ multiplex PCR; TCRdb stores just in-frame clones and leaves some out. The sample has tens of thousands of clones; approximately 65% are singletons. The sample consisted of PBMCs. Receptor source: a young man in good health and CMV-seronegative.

The CDR3 DNA sequence: TGTGCCAGCAGTGCCGGAATAGCGGGAGGTGCAGATACGCAGTATTTT. Amino acids: CASSAGIAGGADTQYF. The V call is TRBV6-4, the J call TRBJ2-3, with TRBD2 matching 10 bases. The CDR3 totals 16 residues. V shed 4 bases, J shed 4 bases, and the junction held 8 bases outside the gene matches. Germline loops: CDR1 MRHNA, CDR2 SNTAGT.

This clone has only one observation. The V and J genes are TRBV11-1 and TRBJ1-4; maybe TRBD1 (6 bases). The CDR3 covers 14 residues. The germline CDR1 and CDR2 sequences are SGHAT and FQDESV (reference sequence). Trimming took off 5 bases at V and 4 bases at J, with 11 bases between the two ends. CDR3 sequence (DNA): TGTGCCAGCAGCCAGACAGGAGATAATGAAAAACTGTTTTTT. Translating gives CASSQTGDNEKLFF.

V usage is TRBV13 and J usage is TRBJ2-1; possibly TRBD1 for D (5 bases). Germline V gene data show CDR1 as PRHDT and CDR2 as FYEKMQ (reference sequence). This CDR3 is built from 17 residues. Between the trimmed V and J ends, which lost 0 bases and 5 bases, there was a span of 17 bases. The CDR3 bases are TGTGCCAGCAGCTTAGGCCAGGGCCTTCGAGCTGACAATGAGCAGTTCTTC. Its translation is CASSLGQGLRADNEQFF. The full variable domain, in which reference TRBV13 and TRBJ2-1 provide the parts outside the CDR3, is AAGVIQSPRHLIKEKRETATLKCYPIPRHDTVYWYQQGPGQDPQFLISFYEKMQSDKGSIPDRFSAQQFSDYHSELNMSSLELGDSALYFCASSLGQGLRADNEQFFGPGTRLTVL.

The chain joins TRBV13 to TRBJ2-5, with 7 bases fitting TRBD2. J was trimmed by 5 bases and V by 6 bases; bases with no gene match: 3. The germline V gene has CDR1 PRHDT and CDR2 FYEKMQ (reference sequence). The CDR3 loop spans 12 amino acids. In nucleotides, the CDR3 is TGTGCCAGCAGAAGTAGCGGGGAGACCCAGTACTTC. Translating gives CASRSSGETQYF.

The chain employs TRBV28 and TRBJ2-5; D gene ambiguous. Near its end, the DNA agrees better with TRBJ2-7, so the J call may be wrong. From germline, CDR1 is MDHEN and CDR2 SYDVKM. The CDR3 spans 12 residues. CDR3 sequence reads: CASSLSRYEQYF. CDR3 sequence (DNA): TGTGCCAGCAGTTTGTCTCGGTACGAGCAGTACTTC.

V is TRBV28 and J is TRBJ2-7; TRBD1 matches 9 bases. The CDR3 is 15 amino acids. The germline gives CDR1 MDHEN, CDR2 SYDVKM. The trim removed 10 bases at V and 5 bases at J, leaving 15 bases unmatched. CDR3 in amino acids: CATSSRGQGMNEQYF. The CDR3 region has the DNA TGTGCCACCTCGTCCCGGGGACAGGGTATGAACGAGCAGTACTTC.

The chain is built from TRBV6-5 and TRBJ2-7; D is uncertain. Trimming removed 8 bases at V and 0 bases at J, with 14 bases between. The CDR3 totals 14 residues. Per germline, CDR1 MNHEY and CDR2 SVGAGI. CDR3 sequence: CASAFAAPSYEQYF. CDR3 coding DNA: TGTGCCAGCGCCTTCGCGGCTCCCTCCTACGAGCAGTACTTC.

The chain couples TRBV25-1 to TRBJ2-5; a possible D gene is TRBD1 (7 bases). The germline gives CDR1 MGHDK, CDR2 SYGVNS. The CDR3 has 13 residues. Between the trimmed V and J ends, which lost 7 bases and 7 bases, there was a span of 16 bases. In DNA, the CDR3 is TGTGCCAGCACGCGGACAGGAGCGGGGACCCAGTACTTC. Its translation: CASTRTGAGTQYF.

The CDR3 is CASSQDRTSGSYEQYF. In nucleotides, the CDR3 is TGTGCCAGCAGCCAAGACCGGACTAGCGGCTCCTACGAGCAGTACTTC. The chain combines TRBV4-2 with TRBJ2-7, with 10 bases aligning to TRBD2. CDR1 and CDR2 from the germline V gene are LGHNA and YNFKEQ. V was pared by 0 bases and J by 0 bases, with 2 bases of the junction left unmatched. The CDR3 is 16 amino acids.

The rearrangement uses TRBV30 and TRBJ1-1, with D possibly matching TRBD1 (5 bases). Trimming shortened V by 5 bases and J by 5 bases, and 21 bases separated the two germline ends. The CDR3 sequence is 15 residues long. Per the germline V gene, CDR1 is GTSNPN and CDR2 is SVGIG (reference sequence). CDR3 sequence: CAWQISGTRGTEAFF. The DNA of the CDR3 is TGTGCCTGGCAAATTTCCGGGACTAGAGGGACTGAAGCTTTCTTT.

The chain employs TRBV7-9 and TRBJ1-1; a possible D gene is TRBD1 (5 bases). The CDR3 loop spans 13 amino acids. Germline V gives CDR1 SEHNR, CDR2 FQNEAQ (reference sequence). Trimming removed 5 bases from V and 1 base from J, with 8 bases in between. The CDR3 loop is CASSQTENTEAFF. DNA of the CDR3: TGTGCCAGCAGCCAGACAGAGAACACTGAAGCTTTCTTT.

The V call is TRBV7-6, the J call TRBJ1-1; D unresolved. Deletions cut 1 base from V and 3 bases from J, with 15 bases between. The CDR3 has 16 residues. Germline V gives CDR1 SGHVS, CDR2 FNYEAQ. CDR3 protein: CASSLGPAGVDTEAFF. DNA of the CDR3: TGTGCCAGCAGCTTAGGCCCGGCCGGGGTTGACACTGAAGCTTTCTTT.

CDR3 in amino acids: CASTQPLPTGGHYEQYF. The CDR3 nucleotides are TGTGCCAGCACCCAACCCCTCCCGACGGGAGGACACTACGAGCAGTACTTC. The genes are TRBV7-9 and TRBJ2-7; TRBD2 matches at 7 bases. Germline CDR1 is SEHNR and CDR2 is FQNEAQ (reference sequence). J was trimmed by 3 bases and V by 7 bases; bases with no gene match: 18. The CDR3 has 17 residues.

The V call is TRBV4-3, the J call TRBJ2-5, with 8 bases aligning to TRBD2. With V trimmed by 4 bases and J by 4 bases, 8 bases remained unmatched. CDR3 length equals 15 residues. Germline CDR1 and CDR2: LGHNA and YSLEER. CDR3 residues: CASSRAGEAGETQYF. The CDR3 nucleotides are TGCGCCAGCAGCCGAGCGGGGGAGGCGGGAGAGACCCAGTACTTC.

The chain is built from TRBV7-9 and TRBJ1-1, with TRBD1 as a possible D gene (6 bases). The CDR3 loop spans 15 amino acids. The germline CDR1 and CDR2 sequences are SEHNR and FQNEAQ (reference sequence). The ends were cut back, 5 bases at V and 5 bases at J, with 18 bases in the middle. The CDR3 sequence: CASSGTGQPRTEAFF. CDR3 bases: TGTGCCAGCAGCGGTACTGGACAGCCTAGGACTGAAGCTTTCTTT.

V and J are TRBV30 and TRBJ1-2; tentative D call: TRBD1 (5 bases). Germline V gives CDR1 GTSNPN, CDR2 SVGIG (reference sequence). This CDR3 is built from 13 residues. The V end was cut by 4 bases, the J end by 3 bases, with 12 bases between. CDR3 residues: CAWKSDTYYGYTF. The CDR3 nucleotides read TGTGCCTGGAAGTCGGACACATACTATGGCTACACCTTC. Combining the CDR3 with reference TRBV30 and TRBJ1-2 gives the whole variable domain SQTIHQWPATLVQPVGSPLSLECTVEGTSNPNLYWYRQAAGRGLQLLFYSVGIGQISSEVPQNLSASRPQDRQFILSSKKLLLSDSGFYLCAWKSDTYYGYTFGSGTRLTVV.

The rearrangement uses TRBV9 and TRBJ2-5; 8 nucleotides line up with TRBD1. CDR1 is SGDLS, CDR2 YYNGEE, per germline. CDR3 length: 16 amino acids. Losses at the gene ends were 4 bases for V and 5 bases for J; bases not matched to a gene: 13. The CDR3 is CASSPEQGASRETQYF. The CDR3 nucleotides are TGTGCCAGCAGCCCAGAGCAGGGGGCCTCTAGGGAGACCCAGTACTTC.

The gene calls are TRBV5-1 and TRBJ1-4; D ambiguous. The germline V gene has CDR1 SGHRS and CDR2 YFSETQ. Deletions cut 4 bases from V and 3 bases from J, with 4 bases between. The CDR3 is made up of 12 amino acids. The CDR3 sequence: CASSQANEKLFF. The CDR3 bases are TGCGCCAGCAGCCAGGCTAATGAAAAACTGTTTTTT.

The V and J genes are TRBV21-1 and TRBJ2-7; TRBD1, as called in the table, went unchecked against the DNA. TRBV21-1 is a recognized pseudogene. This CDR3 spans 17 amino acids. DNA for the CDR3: TGTGCCAGCAGCAAACCTTATAGGACAGGGGCCCACTACGAGCAGTACTTC. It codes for CASSKPYRTGAHYEQYF.

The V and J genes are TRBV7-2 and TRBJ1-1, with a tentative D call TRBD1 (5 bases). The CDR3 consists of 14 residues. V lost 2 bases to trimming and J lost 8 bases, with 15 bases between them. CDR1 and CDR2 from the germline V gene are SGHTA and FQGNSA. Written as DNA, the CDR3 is TGTGCCAGCAGCTTAATTTCCAGGGTGGTGGAAGCTTTCTTT. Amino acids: CASSLISRVVEAFF.

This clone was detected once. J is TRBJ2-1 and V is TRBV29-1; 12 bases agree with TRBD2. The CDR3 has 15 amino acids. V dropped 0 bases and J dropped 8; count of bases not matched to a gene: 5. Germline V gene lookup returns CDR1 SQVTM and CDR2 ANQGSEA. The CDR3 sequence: CSVEDPTSGSHEQFF. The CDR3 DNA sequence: TGCAGCGTTGAAGATCCGACTAGCGGGAGCCATGAGCAGTTCTTC.

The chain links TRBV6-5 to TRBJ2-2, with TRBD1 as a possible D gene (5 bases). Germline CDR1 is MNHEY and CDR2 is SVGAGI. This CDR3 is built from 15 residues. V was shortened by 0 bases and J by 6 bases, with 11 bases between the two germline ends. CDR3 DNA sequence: TGTGCCAGCAGTTACTCGAAGGGGCTGGCCGGGGAGCTGTTTTTT. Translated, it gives CASSYSKGLAGELFF.

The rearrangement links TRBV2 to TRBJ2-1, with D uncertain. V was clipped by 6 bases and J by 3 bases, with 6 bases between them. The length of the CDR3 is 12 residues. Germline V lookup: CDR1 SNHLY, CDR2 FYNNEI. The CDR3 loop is CASRASYNEQFF. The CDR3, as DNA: TGTGCCAGCAGAGCTAGCTACAATGAGCAGTTCTTC.

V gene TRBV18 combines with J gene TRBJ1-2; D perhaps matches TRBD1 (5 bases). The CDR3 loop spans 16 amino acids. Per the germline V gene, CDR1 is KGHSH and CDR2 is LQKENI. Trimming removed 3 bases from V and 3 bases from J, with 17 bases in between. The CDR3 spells CASSPNPQGLHYGYTF. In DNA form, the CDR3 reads TGTGCCAGCTCACCCAATCCGCAGGGCTTGCACTATGGCTACACCTTC.

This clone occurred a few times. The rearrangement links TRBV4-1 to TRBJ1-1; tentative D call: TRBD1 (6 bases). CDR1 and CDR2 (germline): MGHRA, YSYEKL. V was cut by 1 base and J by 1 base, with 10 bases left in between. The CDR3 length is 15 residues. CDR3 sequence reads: CASSQGAGANTEAFF. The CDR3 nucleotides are TGCGCCAGCAGCCAAGGGGCGGGGGCGAACACTGAAGCTTTCTTT.

The CDR3 reads CASSWGDTEAFF. For the CDR3, the DNA is TGTGCCAGCAGTTGGGGGGACACTGAAGCTTTCTTT. V usage is TRBV6-6 and J usage is TRBJ1-1; possible D gene TRBD1, 5 bases. The CDR3 is 12 residues long. Trimming pared 4 bases from V and 3 bases from J, leaving 6 bases between. Germline assignment: CDR1 MNHNY and CDR2 SVGAGI (reference sequence).

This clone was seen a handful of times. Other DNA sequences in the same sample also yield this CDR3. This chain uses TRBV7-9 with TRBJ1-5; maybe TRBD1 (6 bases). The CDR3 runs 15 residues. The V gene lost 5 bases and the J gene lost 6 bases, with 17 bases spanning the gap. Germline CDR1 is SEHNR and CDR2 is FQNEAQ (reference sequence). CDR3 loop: CASSPPGQGSQPQHF. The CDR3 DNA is TGTGCCAGCAGCCCCCCGGGTCAGGGGAGTCAGCCCCAGCATTTT.

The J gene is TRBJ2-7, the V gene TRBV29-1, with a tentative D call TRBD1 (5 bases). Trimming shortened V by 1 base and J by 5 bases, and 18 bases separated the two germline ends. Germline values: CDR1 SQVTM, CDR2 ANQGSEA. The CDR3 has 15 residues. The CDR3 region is CSVEVLSSDSHEQYF. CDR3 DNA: TGCAGCGTTGAAGTTCTTTCGTCCGACAGCCACGAGCAGTACTTC.

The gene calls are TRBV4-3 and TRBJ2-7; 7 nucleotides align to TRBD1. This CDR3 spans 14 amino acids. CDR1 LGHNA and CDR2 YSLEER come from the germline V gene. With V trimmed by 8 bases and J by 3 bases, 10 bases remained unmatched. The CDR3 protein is CASALGTANYEQYF. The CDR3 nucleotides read TGCGCCAGCGCACTAGGGACAGCCAACTACGAGCAGTACTTC.

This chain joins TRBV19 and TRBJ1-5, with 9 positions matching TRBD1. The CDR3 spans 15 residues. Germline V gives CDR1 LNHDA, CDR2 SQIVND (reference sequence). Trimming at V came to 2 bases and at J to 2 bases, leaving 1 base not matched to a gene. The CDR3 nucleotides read TGTGCCAGTAGTATATGGGACAGGGGCAATCAGCCCCAGCATTTT. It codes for CASSIWDRGNQPQHF. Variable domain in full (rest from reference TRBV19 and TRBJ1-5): DGGITQSPKYLFRKEGQNVTLSCEQNLNHDAMYWYRQDPGQGLRLIYYSQIVNDFQKGDIAEGYSVSREKKESFPLTVTSAQKNPTAFYLCASSIWDRGNQPQHFGDGTRLSIL.

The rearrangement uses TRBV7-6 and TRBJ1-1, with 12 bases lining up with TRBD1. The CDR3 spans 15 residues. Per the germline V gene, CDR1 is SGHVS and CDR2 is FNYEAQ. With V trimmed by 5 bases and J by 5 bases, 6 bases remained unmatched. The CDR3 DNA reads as TGTGCCAGCAGCCTGGGACAGGGGGCGTATACTGAAGCTTTCTTT. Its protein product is CASSLGQGAYTEAFF.

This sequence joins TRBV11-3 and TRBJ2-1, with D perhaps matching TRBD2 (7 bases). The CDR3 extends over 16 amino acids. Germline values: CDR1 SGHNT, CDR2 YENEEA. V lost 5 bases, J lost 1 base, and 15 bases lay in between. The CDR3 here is CASSRPRGRSYNEQFF. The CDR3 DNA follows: TGTGCCAGCAGCCGACCGCGGGGGCGTTCCTACAATGAGCAGTTCTTC.